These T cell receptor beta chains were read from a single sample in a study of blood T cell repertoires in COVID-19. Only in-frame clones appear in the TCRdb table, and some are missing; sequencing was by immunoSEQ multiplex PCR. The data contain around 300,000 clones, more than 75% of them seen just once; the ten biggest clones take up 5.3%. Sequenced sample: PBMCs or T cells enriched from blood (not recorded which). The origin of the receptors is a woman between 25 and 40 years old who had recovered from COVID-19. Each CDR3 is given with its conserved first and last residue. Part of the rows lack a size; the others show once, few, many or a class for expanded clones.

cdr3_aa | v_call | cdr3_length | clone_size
CASSYRYRSSTDTQYF | TRBV6-5 | 16 | NA
CASSYLGLAGGDYEQYF | TRBV6-2/TRBV6-3 | 17 | NA
CASSQGPGAGGNQPQHF | TRBV3-1/TRBV3-2 | 17 | NA
CASSPPSERNTEAFF | TRBV18 | 15 | NA
CASSPSGGTFNEQFF | TRBV11-2 | 15 | NA
CASSQRTGGEKLFF | TRBV14 | 14 | NA
CASTLTGGQSTEAFF | TRBV5-1 | 15 | NA
CASTPPGQAHEKLFF | TRBV7-9 | 15 | NA
CASSPSQGRNSPLHF | TRBV18 | 15 | NA
CASRPGHTPYEQYF | TRBV28 | 14 | NA
CASSSPGGIQETQYF | TRBV5-1 | 15 | NA
CASSFGQGGSRETQYF | TRBV5-1 | 16 | NA
CASSDLANYGYTF | TRBV25-1 | 13 | NA
CASSAAITGGETQYF | TRBV5-8 | 15 | NA
CASSQGTSGGAFHNEQFF | TRBV3-1/TRBV3-2 | 18 | NA
CASSAGTGNQPQHF | TRBV3-1/TRBV3-2 | 14 | NA
CASSQVAQGHISF | TRBV4-2 | 13 | NA
CASTRDRESGNTIYF | TRBV19 | 15 | once
CASIRGDRGPNTEAFF | TRBV28 | 16 | NA
CASSLRATPYNEQFF | TRBV27 | 15 | NA